Following are 10 T cell receptor beta chains from one sample sequenced in a study of blood T cell repertoires in COVID-19 (dated by TCRdb to about 2020). Receptor amplification or capture employed the immunoSEQ multiplex PCR assay. Held by TCRdb, this immuneACCESS table contains in-frame sequences only and omits some clones. Under half of the omission traces to an unresolved V gene where checked; the cause of the rest is unknown. The sample has approximately 530,000 clones on record, 85% to 90% of them singletons. The top ten clones comprise 7.8% of the sample. Sequencing was performed on peripheral blood. The receptors originated from a woman aged 50 to 65 with COVID-19, enrolled during active disease.

The rearrangement joins TRBV18 to TRBJ1-5; 7 bases are a match to TRBD1. The ends lost 1 base at V and 3 bases at J; junction bases unmatched: 9. The CDR3 length is 17 residues. Germline CDR1 reads KGHSH; CDR2 reads LQKENI. The CDR3 region has the DNA TGTGCCAGCTCACCACAATTCCGGGACAGTACCAATCAGCCCCAGCATTTT. Translation gives CASSPQFRDSTNQPQHF.

The table lists this clone with a count of one. The V gene is TRBV4-1, the J gene TRBJ2-5; 8 positions match TRBD2. With 1 base clipped from V and 5 bases from J, the junction kept 3 bases outside the gene matches. The CDR3 runs to 14 residues. Per germline, CDR1 MGHRA and CDR2 YSYEKL. CDR3 DNA sequence: TGCGCCAGCAGCCAAGCGGGGGGGCAGGAGACCCAGTACTTC. It specifies CASSQAGGQETQYF.

The chain recombines TRBV18 with TRBJ2-5, with 7 bases identical to TRBD2. V lost 3 bases and J lost 5; bases outside the gene matches: 9. Looked up from germline, CDR1 is KGHSH and CDR2 is LQKENI. The CDR3 runs 15 residues. CDR3 nucleotide sequence: TGTGCCAGCTCACCTGGACTAGAGATAAGGGAGACCCAGTACTTC. Amino acid sequence: CASSPGLEIRETQYF.

This sequence joins TRBV5-1 and TRBJ1-1, with a weak D call TRBD1 (5 bases). Trimming pared 0 bases from V and 0 bases from J, leaving 9 bases between. The CDR3 extends over 15 amino acids. Germline CDR1 and CDR2: SGHRS and YFSETQ. In nucleotides, the CDR3 is TGCGCCAGCAGCTTGGCCGGAGGGGTGAACACTGAAGCTTTCTTT. It specifies CASSLAGGVNTEAFF. Complete variable domain (other parts from reference TRBV5-1 and TRBJ1-1): KAGVTQTPRYLIKTRGQQVTLSCSPISGHRSVSWYQQTPGQGLQFLFEYFSETQRNKGNFPGRFSGRQFSNSRSEMNVSTLELGDSALYLCASSLAGGVNTEAFFGQGTRLTVV.

The DNA for the CDR3 is TGCGCCAGCAGCTTTTACTCAGGGGGCTCTTCTGGGGCCAACGTCCTGACTTTC. It yields the protein CASSFYSGGSSGANVLTF. The rearrangement uses TRBV5-1 and TRBJ2-6; 8 bases map to TRBD1. CDR1 is SGHRS, CDR2 YFSETQ, per germline. The CDR3 runs to 18 residues. V gave up 2 bases and J gave up 1 base; unmatched junction bases: 8.

In its sample, this clone was seen once. The chain uses TRBV6-6 and TRBJ2-7, with TRBD1 matching over 10 bases. CDR3 length: 11 residues. With 5 bases clipped from V and 12 bases from J, the junction kept 4 bases outside the gene matches. In germline, CDR1 is MNHNY, CDR2 SVGAGI (reference sequence). CDR3 bases: TGTGCCAGCAGTCAGGACAGGGGGAGGTACTTC. It yields the protein CASSQDRGRYF.

The rearrangement joins TRBV28 to TRBJ1-5; D unclear. V lost 5 bases and J lost 7, with 9 bases in between. The CDR3 loop spans 12 amino acids. CDR1 and CDR2 from the germline V gene are MDHEN and SYDVKM. The chain's CDR3 is CASSTTTQPQHF. CDR3 nucleotide sequence: TGTGCCAGCAGTACAACTACGCAGCCCCAGCATTTT.

The genes are TRBV10-3 and TRBJ2-2, with D uncertain. CDR1 is ENHRY, CDR2 SYGVKD, per germline. Trimming removed 8 bases from V and 5 bases from J, with 3 bases in between. CDR3 length: 10 amino acids. Here the CDR3 reads CAIVTGELFF. The DNA for the CDR3 is TGTGCCATCGTAACCGGGGAGCTGTTTTTT.

This chain joins TRBV19 and TRBJ2-1; D is ambiguous. From germline, CDR1 is LNHDA and CDR2 SQIVND (reference sequence). The length of the CDR3 is 13 residues. With 7 bases removed from V and 8 bases from J, the gap between germline ends came to 15 bases. This CDR3 is CASKNFSLDEQFF. CDR3 sequence (DNA): TGTGCCAGTAAAAACTTTAGCCTGGATGAGCAGTTCTTC.

A single count supports this clone. J is TRBJ1-4 and V is TRBV2; possibly TRBD1 for D (5 bases). The CDR3 length is 14 residues. The V gene's germline CDR1 is SNHLY and CDR2 FYNNEI. V was trimmed by 6 bases and J by 11 bases, leaving 19 bases between them. In nucleotides, the CDR3 is TGTGCCAGCAGGCAGGGAGGGATCCTCCCGAAACTGTTTTTT. Translated: CASRQGGILPKLFF.